Listed below are T cell receptor beta chains from one sample, sequenced in a study of blood T cell repertoires in COVID-19. The table came from immunoSEQ multiplex PCR; TCRdb's copy has only in-frame clones and leaves some out. The top ten hold around 15% of the sample, which has 120,000 or so clones, over 75% seen once. What was sequenced was peripheral blood. The receptors derive from a woman older than 75 with active or convalescent COVID-19. Both conserved end residues are part of each CDR3. D genes are given only for firm matches. Clone size is given for some rows only: seen once, a few or many times, or a class if the clone is expanded.

TRBV20-1	TRBJ1-1	once	TRBD1	CSTRGDTEAFF	TGCAGCACCAGGGGGGACACTGAAGCTTTCTTT
TRBV27	TRBJ1-2	few	.	CASSDRSNYGYTF	TGTGCCAGCAGTGACAGGTCTAACTATGGCTACACCTTC
TRBV28	TRBJ2-3	few	.	CASREGTSTDTQYF	TGTGCCAGCAGAGAGGGCACTAGCACAGATACGCAGTATTTT
TRBV5-1	TRBJ2-1	.	.	CASSARYSYNEQFF	TGCGCCAGCAGCGCCAGATACTCCTACAATGAGCAGTTCTTC
TRBV7-8	TRBJ2-1	.	.	CASSFTGTLGEQFF	TGTGCCAGCAGCTTCACAGGGACCCTCGGGGAGCAGTTCTTC
TRBV28	TRBJ1-5	.	.	CASSRGGGGHQPQHF	TGTGCCAGCAGCCGTGGCGGGGGCGGTCATCAGCCCCAGCATTTT
TRBV28	TRBJ1-4	.	TRBD1	CASSTLGTVASKLFF	TGTGCCAGCAGTACGTTAGGGACAGTCGCCAGTAAACTGTTTTTT
TRBV6-6	TRBJ2-1	.	.	CASTRLALNEQFF	TGTGCCAGCACCAGGCTAGCGCTCAATGAGCAGTTCTTC
TRBV18	TRBJ2-5	.	.	CASSLFQETQYF	TGTGCCAGCTCACTATTTCAAGAGACCCAGTACTTC
TRBV4-2	TRBJ2-7	.	TRBD1	CASSLPGQGGEQYF	TGTGCCAGCAGCCTCCCTGGACAGGGCGGCGAGCAGTACTTC
TRBV5-1	TRBJ2-3	.	TRBD2	CASSPGLAGVTAQYF	TGCGCCAGCAGCCCCGGACTAGCGGGAGTCACTGCGCAGTATTTT
TRBV5-1	TRBJ1-2	.	.	CASRQPGGGTGYTF	TGCGCCAGCAGACAGCCCGGGGGAGGGACTGGCTACACCTTC
TRBV7-6	TRBJ2-1	many	TRBD2	CASSSQVAGGPLSSYNEQFF	TGTGCCAGCAGCTCACAGGTAGCGGGAGGCCCTCTTAGCTCCTACAATGAGCAGTTCTTC
TRBV4-2	TRBJ2-1	.	.	CASSQDGRVGNEQFF	TGTGCCAGCAGCCAAGATGGCAGGGTGGGAAATGAGCAGTTCTTC
TRBV19	TRBJ1-2	few	TRBD1	CASSIDQSRQGRGYTF	TGTGCCAGTAGTATAGATCAATCCCGACAGGGCCGTGGCTACACCTTC
TRBV5-1	TRBJ2-1	few	TRBD2	CASSLSLSSGSSYNEQFF	TGCGCCAGCAGCTTATCCCTGTCTAGCGGGAGCTCCTACAATGAGCAGTTCTTC
TRBV6-1	TRBJ1-5	.	TRBD1	CASSEEGTGWVQPQHF	TGTGCCAGCAGTGAAGAGGGGACAGGGTGGGTTCAGCCCCAGCATTTT
TRBV18	TRBJ1-2	once	.	CASSPPSMITYGYTF	TGTGCCAGCTCACCACCGAGTATGATCACCTATGGCTACACCTTC
TRBV2	TRBJ1-5	few	.	CASNRVRGQPQHF	TGTGCCAGCAACCGGGTCCGGGGTCAGCCCCAGCATTTT
TRBV18	TRBJ2-6	once	.	CASSPDTWSGANVLTF	TGTGCCAGCTCACCGGACACTTGGTCTGGGGCCAACGTCCTGACTTTC
TRBV6-5	TRBJ2-3	.	.	CASSYPGSPTQYF	TGTGCCAGCAGTTACCCCGGGTCGCCCACGCAGTATTTT
TRBV5-1	TRBJ2-1	.	TRBD1	CASSTTGAANEQFF	TGCGCCAGCAGCACCACAGGGGCGGCAAATGAGCAGTTCTTC
TRBV11-2	TRBJ2-7	once	.	CASSSYPDYEQYF	TGTGCCAGCAGCTCGTACCCAGATTACGAGCAGTACTTC
TRBV30	TRBJ2-4	.	TRBD2	CAWRGQGLAGPYQNIQYF	TGTGCCTGGAGGGGACAGGGACTAGCGGGACCCTATCAAAACATTCAGTACTTC
TRBV5-1	TRBJ2-1	.	.	CASSLGGLYNEQFF	TGCGCCAGCAGCTTGGGTGGACTTTACAATGAGCAGTTCTTC
TRBV6-1	TRBJ1-2	.	TRBD1	CASSESTGANYGYTF	TGTGCCAGCAGTGAGTCAACAGGGGCCAACTATGGCTACACCTTC
TRBV11-2	TRBJ2-2	.	.	CASSLTGNTGELFF	TGTGCCAGCAGCCTCACAGGGAACACCGGGGAGCTGTTTTTT
TRBV2	TRBJ2-5	.	.	CASSEGGLQETQYF	TGTGCCAGCAGTGAGGGGGGTCTCCAAGAGACCCAGTACTTC
TRBV6-5	TRBJ2-3	.	TRBD1	CASKDRVLADTQYF	TGTGCCAGCAAGGACAGGGTATTGGCAGATACGCAGTATTTT
TRBV6-5	TRBJ2-1	.	TRBD2	CASRYGLEIMDEQFF	TGTGCCAGCAGATACGGACTAGAGATAATGGATGAGCAGTTCTTC
TRBV4-1	TRBJ1-5	many	TRBD1	CASSQVYWDRYSNQPQHF	TGCGCCAGCAGCCAGGTTTACTGGGACAGATATAGCAATCAGCCCCAGCATTTT
TRBV24-1	TRBJ2-5	.	.	CATSDPVGGTEETQYF	TGTGCCACCAGTGATCCAGTGGGCGGGACAGAAGAGACCCAGTACTTC
TRBV9	TRBJ1-5	.	TRBD1	CASSVGGGLQPQHF	TGTGCCAGCAGCGTAGGAGGGGGCCTTCAGCCCCAGCATTTT
TRBV7-2	TRBJ1-4	.	.	CASSSVGEGNEKLFF	TGTGCCAGCAGCTCCGTAGGAGAGGGTAATGAAAAACTGTTTTTT
TRBV10-3	TRBJ2-3	.	.	CATANRTGTDTQYF	TGTGCCACCGCGAACAGAACAGGCACAGATACGCAGTATTTT
TRBV7-8	TRBJ2-5	.	.	CASSLVTLVRDLKETQYF	TGTGCCAGCAGCTTAGTTACACTAGTGAGAGACTTAAAAGAGACCCAGTACTTC
TRBV18	TRBJ1-3	few	TRBD1	CASSPTGEPGNTIYF	TGTGCCAGCTCACCAACAGGGGAACCTGGAAACACCATATATTTT
TRBV2	TRBJ2-7	.	.	CASRVSFPISYEQYF	TGTGCCAGCAGGGTTAGCTTCCCGATCTCCTACGAGCAGTACTTC
TRBV30	TRBJ1-2	.	TRBD1	CAWRHPGGEVSGYTF	TGTGCCTGGAGACACCCAGGGGGCGAGGTCTCTGGCTACACCTTC
TRBV6-5	TRBJ2-5	.	TRBD1	CASSSDREETQYF	TGTGCCAGCAGCTCAGACAGGGAAGAGACCCAGTACTTC
TRBV5-1	TRBJ2-1	.	.	CASSLGPDRSYNEQFF	TGCGCCAGCAGCTTGGGCCCCGACAGGAGTTACAATGAGCAGTTCTTC
TRBV18	TRBJ1-1	.	TRBD1	CASSPRVTGALNTEAFF	TGTGCCAGCTCACCCCGCGTGACAGGGGCCCTGAACACTGAAGCTTTCTTT
TRBV19	TRBJ2-7	.	.	CASSTAGWIHEQYF	TGTGCCAGTAGCACGGCGGGGTGGATCCACGAGCAGTACTTC
TRBV23-1	TRBJ1-3	.	.	CASSYLAANDISGNTIYF	TGCGCCAGCAGTTATCTGGCGGCAAACGATATCTCTGGAAACACCATATATTTT
TRBV2	TRBJ2-7	.	TRBD2	CASSSLAEYYEQYF	TGTGCCAGCAGTTCACTAGCGGAATACTACGAGCAGTACTTC
TRBV4-1	TRBJ2-3	.	.	CASSQEGPGNTDTQYF	TGCGCCAGCAGCCAAGAGGGGCCAGGGAACACAGATACGCAGTATTTT
TRBV2	TRBJ1-2	.	TRBD1	CASSEAGLQGDGYTF	TGTGCCAGCAGTGAAGCTGGCTTACAGGGGGATGGCTACACCTTC
TRBV9	TRBJ1-1	.	.	CASSRSTGIMNTEAFF	TGTGCCAGCAGCAGATCGACAGGAATCATGAACACTGAAGCTTTCTTT
TRBV29-1	TRBJ2-5	.	.	CSVENPGETQYF	TGCAGCGTTGAGAATCCGGGAGAGACCCAGTACTTC
TRBV6-1	TRBJ2-7	.	.	CASSEAGDYEQYF	TGTGCCAGCAGTGAAGCAGGAGACTACGAGCAGTACTTC
TRBV6-5	TRBJ2-7	.	TRBD1	CASRGTGGHEQYF	TGTGCCAGCAGGGGGACAGGGGGCCACGAGCAGTACTTC
TRBV13	TRBJ1-1	once	.	CASSLRLHTEAFF	TGTGCCAGCAGCTTAAGACTTCACACTGAAGCTTTCTTT